This passage covers 15 T cell receptor beta chains from one sample sequenced in a study of T cells in Graves' hyperthyroidism and ophthalmopathy. RNA transcripts yielded amplified TCR beta CDR3 regions. The HTBI primer set was used in a first-round RT-PCR of the TCR CDR3. TCRdb called the multiplex PCR reads again in MiXCR, with one record for every CDR3 protein. The repertoire has 200,000 to 250,000 distinct CDR3 sequences, about 18% of them found once; the top ten carry about 45%. The sample comprised blood. Source of these receptors: a man between 35 and 55 years old with Graves' hyperthyroidism.

The table lists this clonotype with a few counts. The CDR3 here is CSAREGTGTQETQYF. The DNA for the CDR3 is TGCAGTGCTAGAGAGGGGACAGGGACCCAAGAGACCCAGTACTTC. V usage is TRBV20-1 and J usage is TRBJ2-5, with 9 bases aligning to TRBD1. CDR1 is DFQATT, CDR2 SNEGSKA, per germline (reference sequence). This CDR3 has 15 amino acids. V dropped 0 bases and J dropped 1; count of bases not matched to a gene: 3.

The chain uses TRBV6-5 and TRBJ2-1; 12 bases agree with TRBD2. Germline CDR1 MNHEY, CDR2 SVGAGI. V shed 4 bases and J 5 bases; nucleotides not matched to a gene: 12. This CDR3 has 18 amino acids. The CDR3 here is CASSSTPPLAGGNNEQFF. The CDR3 DNA follows: TGTGCCAGCAGTTCCACCCCCCCCCTAGCGGGGGGGAACAATGAGCAGTTCTTC.

This clonotype appeared many times. This chain connects TRBV28 to TRBJ2-7; no definite D call. Germline V CDR1 and CDR2: MDHEN, SYDVKM. The CDR3 covers 13 residues. Trimming stripped 5 bases from V and 5 bases from J, with 13 bases between. This CDR3 is CASSLNDLDEQYF. CDR3 sequence (DNA): TGTGCCAGCAGTCTAAACGACCTAGACGAGCAGTACTTC.

Ten or more counts support this clonotype. The chain uses TRBV6-6 and TRBJ2-7; TRBD1 agrees at 9 bases. This CDR3 spans 17 amino acids. CDR1 is MNHNY and CDR2 is SVGAGI in the germline V gene (reference sequence). The junction had 11 bases not matched to a gene; V was cut back by 2 bases and J by 3 bases. The CDR3 loop reads CASSYTASGTGIYEQYF. In DNA, the CDR3 is TGTGCCAGCAGTTACACCGCCTCGGGGACAGGGATCTACGAGCAGTACTTC.

On this clonotype itself: Being one base from a much bigger clone, this may be a read error. The V gene is TRBV30, the J gene TRBJ1-2; 10 positions agree with TRBD1. Losses at the gene ends were 3 bases for V and 3 bases for J; bases not matched to a gene: 1. This CDR3 region has 13 residues. Germline loops: CDR1 GTSNPN, CDR2 SVGIG (reference sequence). The CDR3 nucleotides read TGTGCCTGGAGGGACAGGGGGGACTATGGCTACACCTTC. Its translation is CAWRDRGDYGYTF.

The CDR3 DNA sequence: TGTGCCAGCAGCATAGGAGGCAGGGACTACGAGCAGTACTTC. This codes for CASSIGGRDYEQYF. J is TRBJ2-7 and V is TRBV7-2; D may match TRBD1 or TRBD2 (5 bases each). The V gene's germline CDR1 is SGHTA and CDR2 FQGNSA. V shed 5 bases and J shed 3 bases, with 14 bases lying between them. CDR3 size: 14 residues.

In its sample, this clonotype was seen many times. This rearrangement joins TRBV28 to TRBJ2-5; 8 positions match TRBD1. Germline assignment: CDR1 MDHEN and CDR2 SYDVKM. The CDR3 consists of 19 residues. V lost 5 bases and J lost 5; bases outside the gene matches: 22. The CDR3 reads CASSLPSISTGGKGETQYF. The CDR3, as DNA: TGTGCCAGCAGTCTACCCTCGATTAGTACAGGGGGGAAAGGGGAGACCCAGTACTTC. Variable domain in full (rest from reference TRBV28 and TRBJ2-5): DVKVTQSSRYLVKRTGEKVFLECVQDMDHENMFWYRQDPGLGLRLIYFSYDVKMKEKGDIPEGYSVSREKKERFSLILESASTNQTSMYLCASSLPSISTGGKGETQYFGPGTRLLVL.

This clonotype is medium-sized (0.01 to 0.1%) in the sample. The V gene is TRBV5-1, the J gene TRBJ1-2; D is possibly TRBD1 (5 bases). V was shortened by 0 bases and J by 7 bases, with 16 bases between the two germline ends. Germline V gives CDR1 SGHRS, CDR2 YFSETQ. This CDR3 has 15 residues. The CDR3 here is CASSLEGAIYLGYTF. The DNA for the CDR3 is TGCGCCAGCAGCTTGGAAGGGGCGATCTATCTTGGCTACACCTTC.

This clonotype was recorded only once. The chain uses TRBV30 and TRBJ2-1, with D perhaps TRBD1 (6 bases). This CDR3 has 15 residues. Trimming removed 0 bases at V and 7 bases at J, with 16 bases between. Germline assignment: CDR1 GTSNPN and CDR2 SVGIG (reference sequence). The CDR3 nucleotides read TGTGCCTGGAGTGTTCCTACAGGGACATCGAATGAGCAGTTCTTC. Translation gives CAWSVPTGTSNEQFF.

This clonotype was detected a few times. V and J are TRBV6-6 and TRBJ1-2, with D uncertain. This CDR3 spans 15 amino acids. The germline V gene has CDR1 MNHNY and CDR2 SVGAGI (reference sequence). Trimming removed 0 bases from V and 1 base from J, with 9 bases in between. The DNA of the CDR3 is TGTGCCAGCAGTTACTCGAGAGGAGTTAACTATGGCTACACCTTC. Its protein product is CASSYSRGVNYGYTF.

This clonotype showed up many times. The V call is TRBV28, the J call TRBJ2-7, with 9 bases aligning to TRBD1. Trimming cost V 6 bases and J 7 bases; bases outside gene matches: 13. This CDR3 is 15 amino acids long. The V gene's germline CDR1 is MDHEN and CDR2 SYDVKM. CDR3 residues: CASSSPGQGLGEQYF. CDR3 coding DNA: TGTGCCAGCAGCTCACCTGGACAGGGGTTAGGGGAGCAGTACTTC.

This clonotype was seen at least ten times. The chain carries TRBV5-1 and TRBJ2-2; D uncertain. The V gene's germline CDR1 is SGHRS and CDR2 YFSETQ. V lost 0 bases to trimming and J lost 3 bases, with 6 bases between them. The CDR3 runs 14 residues. The CDR3 reads CASSLGADTGELFF. CDR3 coding DNA: TGCGCCAGCAGCTTGGGCGCAGACACCGGGGAGCTGTTTTTT.

This clonotype was seen at least ten times. The chain carries TRBV5-1 and TRBJ2-3; the match to TRBD2 covers 11 bases. V was pared by 4 bases and J by 0 bases, with 7 bases of the junction left unmatched. This CDR3 is built from 17 residues. Germline CDR1 SGHRS, CDR2 YFSETQ. CDR3 in amino acids: CASSPLAGGRSTDTQYF. The DNA of the CDR3 is TGCGCCAGCAGCCCGCTAGCGGGGGGCCGTAGCACAGATACGCAGTATTTT. The full variable domain, with the rest looked up from reference TRBV5-1 and TRBJ2-3, is KAGVTQTPRYLIKTRGQQVTLSCSPISGHRSVSWYQQTPGQGLQFLFEYFSETQRNKGNFPGRFSGRQFSNSRSEMNVSTLELGDSALYLCASSPLAGGRSTDTQYFGPGTRLTVL.

This clonotype was observed at least ten times. The chain employs TRBV7-8 and TRBJ2-5; no definite D call. From germline, CDR1 is SGHVS and CDR2 FQNEAQ. Trimming removed 7 bases at V and 5 bases at J, with 11 bases between. The CDR3 is made up of 12 amino acids. CDR3 DNA sequence: TGTGCCAGCAAGCTTAGCTTGGAGACCCAGTACTTC. Translation: CASKLSLETQYF. The full variable domain, completed using reference TRBV7-8 and TRBJ2-5, is GAGVSQSPRYKVAKRGQDVALRCDPISGHVSLFWYQQALGQGPEFLTYFQNEAQLDKSGLPSDRFFAERPEGSVSTLKIQRTQQEDSAVYLCASKLSLETQYFGPGTRLLVL.

This CDR3 reads CSARGVRGANNSPLHF. The CDR3 DNA reads TGCAGTGCTAGAGGGGTCAGGGGCGCCAATAATTCACCCCTCCACTTT. This chain links TRBV20-1 with TRBJ1-6, with D perhaps matching TRBD1 (6 bases). This CDR3 spans 16 amino acids. In germline, CDR1 is DFQATT, CDR2 SNEGSKA (reference sequence). The V and J ends lost 1 base and 5 bases respectively, with 15 bases between them.